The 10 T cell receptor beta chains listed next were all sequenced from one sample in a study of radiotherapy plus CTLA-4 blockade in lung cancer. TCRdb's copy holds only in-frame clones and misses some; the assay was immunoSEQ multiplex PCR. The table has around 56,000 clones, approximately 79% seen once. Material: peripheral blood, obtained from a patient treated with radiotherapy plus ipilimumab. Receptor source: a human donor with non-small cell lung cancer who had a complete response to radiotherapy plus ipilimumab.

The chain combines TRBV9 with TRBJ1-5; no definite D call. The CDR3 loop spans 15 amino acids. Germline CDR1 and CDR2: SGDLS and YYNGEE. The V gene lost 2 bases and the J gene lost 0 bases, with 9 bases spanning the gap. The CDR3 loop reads CASSVSGSSNQPQHF. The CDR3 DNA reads TGTGCCAGCAGCGTTTCAGGATCTAGCAATCAGCCCCAGCATTTT.

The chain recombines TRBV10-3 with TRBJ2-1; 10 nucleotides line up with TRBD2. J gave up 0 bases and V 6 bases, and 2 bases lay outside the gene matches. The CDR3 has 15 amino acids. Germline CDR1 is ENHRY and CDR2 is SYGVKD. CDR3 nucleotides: TGTGCCATCAGATCTAGCGGGAGCTCCTACAATGAGCAGTTCTTC. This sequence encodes CAIRSSGSSYNEQFF.

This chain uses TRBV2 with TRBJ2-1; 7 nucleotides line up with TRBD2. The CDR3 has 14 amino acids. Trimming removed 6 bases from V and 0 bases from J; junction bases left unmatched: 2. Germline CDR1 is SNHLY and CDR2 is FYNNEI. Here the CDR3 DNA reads TGTGCCAGCAGAGCGGGGAGCTCCTACAATGAGCAGTTCTTC. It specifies CASRAGSSYNEQFF. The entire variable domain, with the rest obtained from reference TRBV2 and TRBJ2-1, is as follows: EPEVTQTPSHQVTQMGQEVILRCVPISNHLYFYWYRQILGQKVEFLVSFYNNEISEKSEIFDDQFSVERPDGSNFTLKIRSTKLEDSAMYFCASRAGSSYNEQFFGPGTRLTVL.

The CDR3 sequence: CATSRDQIGGIAFF. CDR3 DNA sequence: TGTGCCACCAGCAGAGATCAGATAGGGGGCATAGCTTTCTTT. The chain couples TRBV15 to TRBJ1-1, with 7 bases aligning to TRBD1. After removal of 0 bases from V and 10 bases from J, the junction contained 8 bases not matched to a gene. CDR3 length: 14 amino acids. Germline-derived CDR1 and CDR2 are LNHNV and YYDKDF (reference sequence).

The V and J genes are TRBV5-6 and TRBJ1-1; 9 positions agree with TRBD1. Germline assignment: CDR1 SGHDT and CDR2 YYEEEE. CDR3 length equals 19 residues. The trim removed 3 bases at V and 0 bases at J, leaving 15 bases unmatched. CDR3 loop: CASSSNLFRDREMNTEAFF. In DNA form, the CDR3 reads TGTGCCAGCAGCTCTAACTTATTCCGGGACAGGGAAATGAACACTGAAGCTTTCTTT.

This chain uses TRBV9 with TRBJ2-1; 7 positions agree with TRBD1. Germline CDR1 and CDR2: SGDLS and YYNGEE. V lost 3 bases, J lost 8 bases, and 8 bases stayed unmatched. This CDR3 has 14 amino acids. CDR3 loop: CASSARQGIHEQFF. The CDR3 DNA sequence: TGTGCCAGCAGCGCCAGACAGGGTATACATGAGCAGTTCTTC.

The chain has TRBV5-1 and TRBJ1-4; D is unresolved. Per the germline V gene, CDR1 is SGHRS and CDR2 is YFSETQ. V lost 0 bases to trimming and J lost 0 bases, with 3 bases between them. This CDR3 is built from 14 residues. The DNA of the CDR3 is TGCGCCAGCAGCTTGGCAACAACTAATGAAAAACTGTTTTTT. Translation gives CASSLATTNEKLFF.

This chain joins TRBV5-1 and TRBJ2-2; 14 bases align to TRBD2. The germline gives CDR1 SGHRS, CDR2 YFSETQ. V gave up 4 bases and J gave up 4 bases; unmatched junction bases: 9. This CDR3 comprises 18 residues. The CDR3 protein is CASSGGLAGGGGTGELFF. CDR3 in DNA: TGCGCCAGCAGCGGCGGACTAGCGGGGGGCGGGGGCACCGGGGAGCTGTTTTTT. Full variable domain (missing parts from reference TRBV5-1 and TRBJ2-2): KAGVTQTPRYLIKTRGQQVTLSCSPISGHRSVSWYQQTPGQGLQFLFEYFSETQRNKGNFPGRFSGRQFSNSRSEMNVSTLELGDSALYLCASSGGLAGGGGTGELFFGEGSRLTVL.

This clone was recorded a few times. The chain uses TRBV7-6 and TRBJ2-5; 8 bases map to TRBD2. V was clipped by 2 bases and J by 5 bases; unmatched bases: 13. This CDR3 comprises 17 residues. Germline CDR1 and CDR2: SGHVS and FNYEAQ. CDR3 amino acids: CASSLNLGLASLETQYF. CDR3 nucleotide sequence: TGTGCCAGCAGCTTAAACTTAGGACTAGCCTCTTTGGAGACCCAGTACTTC.

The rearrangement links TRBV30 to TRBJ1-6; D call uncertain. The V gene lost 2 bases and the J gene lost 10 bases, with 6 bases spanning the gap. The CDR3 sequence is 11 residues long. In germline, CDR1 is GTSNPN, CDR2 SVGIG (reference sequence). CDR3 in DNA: TGTGCCTGGAGTAGAGGATCACCCCTCCACTTT. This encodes CAWSRGSPLHF.